This TCR beta chain was captured in a study of blood T cells in healthy people across ages (dated by TCRdb to 2013 to 2016). In the study overall: In model experiments, template switching captured roughly one uniquely barcoded TCR beta cDNA molecule for every two T cells. Age-related changes in TCR beta repertoire diversity were measured in the study by deep sequencing normalized with unique cDNA molecular identifiers. The donors were split into four age groups: young (average about 15 years), middle-aged (roughly 39), aged (around 67) and long-lived (roughly 86). To avoid experimental bias, donors of different ages were distributed randomly across sequencing lanes. Using the same blood draw, the study looked at two additional independent replicas of 1 million unique cDNA reads for two donors, one aged 18 to 30 and the other aged 80 or older.

The full study reports these points: Because profiling used bulk unsorted PBMCs, naive and antigen-experienced compartments could not be compared conclusively. Observed TCR beta diversity per million T cells fell roughly linearly with age, and a significant reduction was already apparent by age roughly 40. Estimates of total diversity based on one million sequenced T cells were considered lower bounds and underestimates. Compared with the aged group, the long-lived group had more naive CD4+ T cells, fewer expanded clones and increased TCR diversity, a pattern suggesting age selection. The CMV infection status of donors was not known, potentially confounding age-related changes in expanded clonotypes. Observed TCR beta diversity correlated strongly with the percentage of naive T cells measured by flow cytometry.

Germline trimming: 3 bases from V, 7 bases from J; junction bases outside gene matches: 12. Its CDR3 holds 15 amino acids, cysteine through phenylalanine. This entry keeps only the CDR3 DNA: 45 bases, framed from base 1. The CDR1 and CDR2 encoded by the germline V gene are MGHDK and SYGVNS. The protocol used for the library was 5' RACE. Sequencing relied on an Illumina HiSeq 2500. A second PCR of about 6 to 12 cycles was run with a J-beta primer mix and a sample-barcoded 5' primer. A template-switch 5' adaptor carrying 12 random nucleotides introduced a unique molecular identifier onto each TCR beta cDNA molecule. At least 3 million CDR3-containing paired-end reads were obtained from each sample. All of the RNA was converted into first-strand cDNA using the Mint cDNA synthesis kit, with a TRBC-specific oligonucleotide serving as the primer. All cDNA was treated with uracil-DNA glycosylase and then went through a first 18-cycle PCR with the universal primers M1SS and BC2_uni_R. As for the original processing: For normalization, 1 million high-quality reads, each with a distinct molecular identifier, were randomly selected from each sample. Reads sharing molecular identifiers were discarded rather than binned into consensus sequences. MiTCR, with a Q25 quality threshold and the strictest error-elimination algorithm, was used for CDR3 identification, clonotype clustering and error correction. Lower-bound total TCR beta diversity was estimated with a nonparametric unseen species model using Euler transformation. The public reads were reanalyzed by TCRdb: fastp trimming at Q25, MiXCR alignment, in-frame beta chains only. Here each entry gathers all rows of one CDR3 protein and keeps the most common genes and DNA. The V and J calls follow TCRdb's processing rather than the paper's. This sample has about 1.4 million distinct CDR3 sequences in its table, and 59% of those were observed once. The top ten constitute 6.5% to 8.5% of the sample.

The donors were roughly 40 Caucasian individuals from Russia, aged roughly 6 to 100 years, who were systemically healthy. Approximately 9.3 milliliters of peripheral blood were drawn from each donor into EDTA-treated Vacutainer tubes. Ficoll-Paque density-gradient centrifugation was used to isolate PBMCs, with at least 6 million per sample. Total RNA was extracted from PBMCs with Trizol reagent, with at least 6 micrograms obtained per sample. For every donor, flow cytometry on a PBMC aliquot measured the percentage of naive CD45RAhigh/CD27high T cells. This clonotype was observed a few times. What antigen it recognizes has not been identified. A much bigger clone sits one base away, suggesting this may be a read error.

The sequence came from a young man in good health. The chain couples TRBV25-1 to TRBJ2-7; TRBD1 aligns with 7 central bases. Source material: blood. In nucleotide form, the sequence is TGTGCCAGCAGTGAGGAACGACAGGGTAACAATGAGCAGTACTTC. It translates as CASSEERQGNNEQYF.